This entry concerns a single T cell receptor (beta chain). Assay: immunoSEQ multiplex PCR; the TCRdb copy retains only in-frame clones and omits some. The repertoire holds 60,000 to 65,000 clones, with 74% as singletons. The entry originates in a study of blood T cell repertoires in COVID-19. V was shortened by 3 bases and J by 0 bases, with 9 bases between the two germline ends. Looked up from germline, CDR1 is MDHEN and CDR2 is SYDVKM. The CDR3 has 14 amino acids. Sequenced: peripheral blood. The sequence came from a woman aged 80 or older with acute or convalescent COVID-19. This rearrangement joins TRBV28 to TRBJ2-7, with D maybe TRBD2 (6 bases). The CDR3 DNA is TGTGCCAGCAGTTTCGTCGGGAGCTCCTACGAGCAGTACTTC. Translating it yields CASSFVGSSYEQYF.